The following is a T cell receptor beta chain sequence with its context. This specimen comes from a study of T cell changes during pregnancy in multiple sclerosis. Assay: immunoSEQ multiplex PCR; the TCRdb copy retains only in-frame clones and omits some. Found here are some 80,000 clones, 91% of them singletons; the top ten hold approximately 2.4%. The CDR3 loop spans 18 amino acids. The germline gives CDR1 SEHNR, CDR2 FQNEAQ (reference sequence). V dropped 5 bases and J dropped 0; count of bases not matched to a gene: 8. This receptor was taken from a female donor with multiple sclerosis, enrolled in a pregnancy study. The sample consisted of peripheral blood, taken in the first trimester of pregnancy. This chain uses TRBV7-9 with TRBJ2-6; TRBD1 agrees at 9 bases. The CDR3 DNA sequence: TGTGCCAGCAGCCGACCCGGGACAGGGCTCTCTGGGGCCAACGTCCTGACTTTC. This sequence encodes CASSRPGTGLSGANVLTF. The complete variable domain, with remaining parts taken from reference TRBV7-9 and TRBJ2-6, reads DTGVSQNPRHKITKRGQNVTFRCDPISEHNRLYWYRQTLGQGPEFLTYFQNEAQLEKSRLLSDRFSAERPKGSFSTLEIQRTEQGDSAMYLCASSRPGTGLSGANVLTFGAGSRLTVL.